This entry is about one TCR beta chain. In its sample, this clone was seen once. Its target antigen remains unknown. One base away there is no much larger clone; base qualities are not given. Library preparation employed the immunoSEQ multiplex PCR assay. For the multiplex PCR, a mixture combining 60 forward primers for TCR Vbeta segments and 13 reverse primers for TCR Jbeta segments was used. The CDR3 region of rearranged TCR beta genes was amplified from genomic DNA with a multiplex PCR assay. The Illumina HiSeq System was used to sequence the amplified TCR beta libraries as 87-base-pair reads. The paper's processing steps were these. Across the roughly 700 repertoires, a later analysis counted roughly 77 million unique TCR beta chains, roughly 11 million of which were shared by at least two donors. Raw reads were error-corrected and collapsed into unique sequences with a nearest-neighbor algorithm that merged closely related sequences to remove PCR and sequencing errors. V, D and J gene segments were assigned by aligning CDR3 sequences to IMGT reference sequences. For a sequence to be retained, a match of at least six nucleotides was required to both a V gene segment and a J gene segment. Rearrangements were called productive when the CDR3 lacked stop codons and stayed in frame with V and J; all others were non-productive. CDR3 was defined according to IMGT convention as the region running from the second conserved V-encoded cysteine to the conserved J-encoded phenylalanine. The earlier analysis of about 590 of the donors excluded sequences that lacked an unambiguous match to a single V gene segment. In an earlier analysis of 500 to 750 of the donors, V segments were called functional above 56.7% productive rearrangements and were called segregating when the between-donor standard deviation exceeded 5%. A statistical classification framework was built to diagnose cytomegalovirus status from the catalog of TCR beta chain sequences. In a later analysis, TCR nucleotide sequences were compared against IMGT/GENE-DB human TR gene sequences so that V and J genes could be assigned. A later analysis assigned CDR3 sequences and most-parsimonious VDJ recombination scenarios with the TCRdist pipeline. In a later analysis, every TCR beta chain was defined by the combination of its CDR3 amino acid sequence and its V-gene family, and reads without a unique V-gene family were dropped. A later analysis removed 550 to 650 highly shared, low-generation-probability nucleotide sequences to deal with suspected cross-contamination and a sequencing artifact. In a later analysis, a clonal expansion index for each public chain was calculated from normalized within-repertoire ranks of inferred template counts. In a later analysis, generation probabilities were computed with a VDJ recombination model fitted to out-of-frame rearrangements, and the resulting probabilities were checked against IGoR. Hypergeometric tests were used in a later analysis to score TCR-TCR, TCR-HLA and TCR-CMV co-occurrence, with a repertoire-size bias correction applied to the TCR pairs. A later analysis estimated false discovery rates by permuting HLA or CMV assignments 20 times. In a later analysis, co-occurring TCRs were grouped using DBSCAN, with TCRdist sequence similarity added in when clustering inside HLA-allele-positive subsets. Co-occurrence clustering excluded repertoires with fewer than 30,000 or more than 120,000 public chains, plus five with anomalous nucleotide sharing. As stored in TCRdb, this immuneACCESS dataset retains in-frame rearrangements with V and J assigned. A fraction of the clones does not appear; measured against another copy, unresolved V genes explain less than half of the discrepancy, and the remainder lacks a known reason. The V and J calls and clone size are taken from that table; D and trimming were inferred from the DNA. The sample includes about 140,000 clones, with less than 85% observed a single time. The ten biggest clones cover around 7% of the sample.

This sample is part of a study of cytomegalovirus exposure and HLA in healthy donors (dated by TCRdb to 2017 to 2019). Background on the whole study: In an earlier analysis of approximately 500 of the donors, 250 to 350 Gb of sequence data and 117 million unique TCR beta sequences from 180 million or so T cells were reported. An early release that covered fewer than 750 HLA-typed donors contained approximately 300 gigabases of sequencing data and some 87 million unique TCR sequences. Of the roughly 400 genotyped donors, approximately 81% were placed in the genetic ancestry cluster associated with self-reported Caucasian donors. The aim of the study was to test whether cataloging public T cell receptors could identify signatures of past pathogen exposure. The study used immunosequencing to profile the T cell repertoires of more than 650 subjects and linked those repertoires to cytomegalovirus serostatus. Besides the first cohort of under 700 subjects, a separate validation cohort made up of about 120 different subjects was used. The study combined high-throughput TCR immunosequencing, statistical association of individual TCRs with disease status, and machine learning to predict cytomegalovirus infection status. A later analysis re-analyzed previously published TCR beta repertoires from 600 to 850 donors and added high-resolution HLA genotyping to study TCR occurrence patterns. In the later analysis, no new phenotypic data were used to find candidate immune exposures; instead, reliance was placed on TCR beta sequences and their occurrence across donors. An earlier analysis of roughly 600 of the donors used high-throughput TCR beta sequencing to judge whether each TCR beta V gene segment behaved as functional or pseudogenic. Donor age, sex, ethnicity and CMV serostatus were collected together with the repertoire data. Genome-wide SNP genotypes for about 60% of the 666 donors were used in a later genetic analysis, which treated that subset as a discovery cohort. Every discovery cohort repertoire had been produced on one sequencing platform. Both class I and class II loci were covered by HLA typing, at four-digit resolution. Typing coverage varied by locus: about 620-630 donors for A, B, C, DRB1 and DQB1; approximately 500 for DQA1; more than 600 for DPA1; roughly 450 for DPB1. Roughly five DR-DQ haplotypes were treated as single units for association and clustering because of strong linkage in the cohort. Among a few hundred genotyped donors of the cohort, an average of roughly 240,000 unique TCR beta nucleotide sequences were sequenced per donor, roughly a sixth of them non-productive.

Points the paper makes about the study in general: At a false discovery rate of 0.05, a later analysis linked around 15,000 TCR beta sequences to specific HLA alleles. Sequencing depth was assumed to be roughly uniform across donors in the presence/absence analyses, though that assumption may not hold. Some IMGT-functional V segments, including TRBV6-2 and TRBV6-3, could not be distinguished by the 87-base-pair reads and were therefore excluded. In a later analysis, TCR association rates were found to vary across HLA loci, with the most associated TCRs seen for DRB1 alleles and the fewest for HLA-C alleles. In a later genetic analysis, fewer N-insertions in productive TCRs were reported among donors in an Asian-associated ancestry cluster than the roughly 700-donor mean. Most TCR sequences were seen in very few donors, while some public TCRs were found in many individuals. Immune exposure information for the cohort was limited to CMV serostatus. Because counts were too low, 15 to 20 rarely observed V segments, including chromosome 9 orphons, were left out of the earlier analysis of 500 to 650 of the donors. Three of the identified cytomegalovirus-associated TCR beta chains were confirmed in vitro to be specific for cytomegalovirus antigens. Correlated functional status among segregating V segments might be attributable to linkage disequilibrium, but an unknown experimental factor could not be ruled out. The authors suggested that the approach could potentially be generalized to other disease states and immunological phenotypes. When HLA alleles, especially DR and DQ, strongly co-occurred, TCR associations were difficult to assign to individual alleles. A cluster of highly shared sequence variants was judged likely to be a technical artifact of the sequencing pipeline. Compared with equally common non-associated chains, HLA-associated TCR beta chains in a later analysis were more clonally expanded and had lower generation probabilities. The cohort was sequenced for TCR beta chains only, and without alpha or paired-chain data the features that could be detected were limited. A later analysis found that most CMV-associated TCR beta chains appeared HLA-restricted, with HLA associations seemingly driven largely by CMV exposure. A later analysis reported that several top co-occurrence clusters appeared linked to parvovirus B19, influenza, CMV and Epstein-Barr virus. V-gene and J-gene trimming of TCR beta chains was associated with a missense DCLRE1C variant in a later genetic analysis, and the association was replicated in an independent cohort. In an earlier analysis of approximately 590 of the donors, most TCR beta V segments appeared in productive rearrangements about 87% or about 30% of the time, broadly matching IMGT annotations. A further reported finding was that TCR beta sequences accurately predicted the HLA-A and HLA-B alleles for most subjects in the first cohort. The classifier was reported to diagnose cytomegalovirus status with high specificity and sensitivity in both the original cohort and the validation cohort. The study listed 164 TCR beta chains as associated with cytomegalovirus. HLA typing was unavailable for some donors at each locus, so association tests used only the typed subset.

From V the trimming removes 4 bases and from J it removes 5 bases, while the gene matches leave 6 bases of the junction unaccounted for. CDR1 and CDR2 were assigned from the germline V gene as SNHLY and FYNNEI. From its cysteine to its phenylalanine, the CDR3 spans 15 amino acids. Solely the CDR3 DNA is kept, with 45 bases framed from the first base. In total, 600 or so healthy bone marrow donors made up the cohort. At the time of sampling, all cohort members were nominally healthy, though unrecorded immune exposures were likely present. The donor tested CMV seropositive, placing the donor among the approximately 290 seropositive members of the cohort. A peripheral blood sample was collected from each donor, and TCR beta sequencing was performed on peripheral blood mononuclear cells. The Qiagen DNeasy Blood Extraction Kit was used to extract genomic DNA from the blood cell samples.

Sequenced sample: PBMCs. The chain couples TRBV2 to TRBJ2-5, with 11 bases in between that match TRBD1. This receptor was obtained from a man aged 40-55 years in good health and CMV-seropositive. The nucleotide sequence reads TGTGCCAGCAGTGCGGGACAGGGGGACGGGGAGACCCAGTACTTC. Its amino acids are CASSAGQGDGETQYF.